The TCR beta chain described here comes from a study of long-term antiretroviral therapy in people with HIV. Study overall: The 2015 immediate-ART recommendation came about a decade after the earliest samples.

Sequencing relied on immunoSEQ assay v3.0, run at survey level. TCRdb keeps only in-frame clones here, not all; method: immunoSEQ multiplex PCR. The sample lists 48,000 or so clones; roughly four fifths were seen once. CDR1 SGHDT and CDR2 YYEEEE come from the germline V gene. The CDR3 is 14 amino acids. Trimming removed 4 bases from V and 2 bases from J, with 12 bases in between. Each donor had at least one pre-ART and at least two post-ART PBMC samples. In each sample, roughly 1-11 million cryopreserved PBMC were present before DNA extraction. Here the sequenced sample was unsorted PBMCs, taken 0.8 years after starting antiretroviral therapy. This receptor was taken from a woman between 18 and 29 years old with HIV. The chain employs TRBV5-6 and TRBJ2-5; D is perhaps TRBD1 (6 bases). CDR3 sequence: CASSTTGIQETQYF. The CDR3 DNA reads as TGTGCCAGCAGCACCACAGGGATACAAGAGACCCAGTACTTC.